The rows below give T cell receptor beta chains drawn from one sample of a study of control samples from healthy donors and cancer patients. The assay was immunoSEQ multiplex PCR, and TCRdb's table has in-frame clones only and misses some. The data hold approximately 100,000 clones, with around 89% observed a single time. Specimen: blood. The receptors shown here come from a man aged 25-45 years in good health. CDR3s include the opening cysteine and the closing phenylalanine or tryptophan. A D gene is named only where the DNA matches it firmly. For some rows the clone size is stated as once, few or many, or as a class when expanded; others skip it.

J: TRBJ2-2
D: TRBD1
V: TRBV11-2
size: NA
DNA: TGTGCCAGCAGCACTGACAGGGGGCTTGGCGGGGAGCTGTTTTTT
CDR3: CASSTDRGLGGELFF

J: TRBJ1-3
D: TRBD1
V: TRBV14
size: once
DNA: TGTGCCAGCAGCCAATTACCAGGGGGCGTCAAGTATTTT
CDR3: CASSQLPGGVKYF

J: TRBJ1-1
D: TRBD1
V: TRBV12-5
size: NA
DNA: TGTGCTAGTGGTTTCACCGTTCAGGGGGGCCAGAACACTGAAGCTTTCTTT
CDR3: CASGFTVQGGQNTEAFF

J: TRBJ1-1
D: NA
V: TRBV7-3
size: NA
DNA: TGTGCCAGCAGTAACGGGGGGAACACTGAAGCTTTCTTT
CDR3: CASSNGGNTEAFF

J: TRBJ2-5
D: TRBD2
V: TRBV2
size: NA
DNA: TGTGCCAGCAGTGAAATACTAGCGGGACGGGGGACCCAGTACTTC
CDR3: CASSEILAGRGTQYF

J: TRBJ1-4
D: NA
V: TRBV3-1/TRBV3-2
size: NA
DNA: TGTGCCAGCAGCCTACTGGATGAAAAACTGTTTTTT
CDR3: CASSLLDEKLFF

J: TRBJ2-5
D: TRBD1
V: TRBV27
size: NA
DNA: TGTGCCAGCAGTTTATTCCTGGACAGGGGGGTGACCCAGTACTTC
CDR3: CASSLFLDRGVTQYF

J: TRBJ2-1
D: TRBD1
V: TRBV6-4
size: few
DNA: TGTGCCAGCAGCGTAGACAGGGGGTACAATGAGCAGTTCTTC
CDR3: CASSVDRGYNEQFF

J: TRBJ1-1
D: NA
V: TRBV7-6
size: NA
DNA: TGTGCCAGCAGCCTTACGACAGGACTGAACACTGAAGCTTTCTTT
CDR3: CASSLTTGLNTEAFF

J: TRBJ1-6
D: TRBD1
V: TRBV19
size: NA
DNA: TGTGCCAGTAGTCAACTGACAGGGAGCTCCTATAATTCACCCCTCCACTTT
CDR3: CASSQLTGSSYNSPLHF

J: TRBJ2-2
D: NA
V: TRBV6-5
size: NA
DNA: TGTGCCAGCCGAATAGAGACGAACACCGGGGAGCTGTTTTTT
CDR3: CASRIETNTGELFF

J: TRBJ2-2
D: NA
V: TRBV5-1
size: NA
DNA: TGCGCCAGCAGAACCGGGGTTAGCAGGGCCGGGGAGCTGTTTTTT
CDR3: CASRTGVSRAGELFF

J: TRBJ1-1
D: NA
V: TRBV12-3/TRBV12-4
size: NA
DNA: TGTGCCAGCAGCCGAGGAGCCACTGAAGCTTTCTTT
CDR3: CASSRGATEAFF

J: TRBJ1-4
D: NA
V: TRBV3-1/TRBV3-2
size: NA
DNA: TGTGCCAGCAGCCTGCGGGACCTATCAACTAATGAAAAACTGTTTTTT
CDR3: CASSLRDLSTNEKLFF

J: TRBJ2-4
D: TRBD1
V: TRBV4-1
size: NA
DNA: TGCGCCAGCAGCCAAATTAGTGGACAGGGTCCCCCCTGGAACATTCAGTACTTC
CDR3: CASSQISGQGPPWNIQYF

J: TRBJ2-3
D: NA
V: TRBV7-2
size: NA
DNA: TGTGCCAGCAGCCCGGGACGGAGCACAGATACGCAGTATTTT
CDR3: CASSPGRSTDTQYF

J: TRBJ2-5
D: NA
V: TRBV28
size: NA
DNA: TGTGCCAGCATTGAGGGAGGTCGTGAGACCCAGTACTTC
CDR3: CASIEGGRETQYF

J: TRBJ2-1
D: NA
V: TRBV9
size: few
DNA: TGTGCCAGCAGCGACGTCCCAACCTCCTACAATGAGCAGTTCTTC
CDR3: CASSDVPTSYNEQFF

J: TRBJ2-7
D: NA
V: TRBV6-5
size: few
DNA: TGTGCCAGCAGTCGAGGACCGAACCAATACGAGCAGTACTTC
CDR3: CASSRGPNQYEQYF

J: TRBJ2-1
D: NA
V: TRBV21-1
size: NA
DNA: TGTGCCAGCAGCAAAGGGACGGGGACAACGTGGCCGCTATACAATGAGCAGTTCTTC
CDR3: CASSKGTGTTWPLYNEQFF

J: TRBJ2-1
D: NA
V: TRBV24-1
size: once
DNA: TGTGCCACCAGTGATTTGCAAGCAGGCCCCTACAATGAGCAGTTCTTC
CDR3: CATSDLQAGPYNEQFF

J: TRBJ2-5
D: NA
V: TRBV7-9
size: NA
DNA: TGTGCCAGCAGCCCACTAAGCAGTTCCGAGACCCAGTACTTC
CDR3: CASSPLSSSETQYF

J: TRBJ1-4
D: NA
V: TRBV7-9
size: few
DNA: TGTGCCAGCAGCTTGGGGACTGCTAATGAAAAACTGTTTTTT
CDR3: CASSLGTANEKLFF

J: TRBJ2-5
D: TRBD2
V: TRBV11-2
size: few
DNA: TGTGCCAGCAGCTCTGCGTCCGGGACTAGCAGAAAGACCCAGTACTTC
CDR3: CASSSASGTSRKTQYF

J: TRBJ2-7
D: NA
V: TRBV4-3
size: NA
DNA: TGCGCCAGCAGCCAAGATTTTGCGAGGCTAGACCTCCACTCTTTCGAGCAGTACTTC
CDR3: CASSQDFARLDLHSFEQYF

J: TRBJ1-1
D: NA
V: TRBV4-1
size: NA
DNA: TGCGCCAGCAGCCCGGGGCAGGGGAGGTCGGACACTGAAGCTTTCTTT
CDR3: CASSPGQGRSDTEAFF

J: TRBJ2-5
D: TRBD1
V: TRBV5-1
size: NA
DNA: TGCGCCAGCAGCCCTTCCCGGGACAGGGGGCGCTTAATGGAGACCCAGTACTTC
CDR3: CASSPSRDRGRLMETQYF

J: TRBJ2-1
D: NA
V: TRBV5-1
size: NA
DNA: TGCGCCAGCAGCTCGGACGGGGCCTACAATGAGCAGTTCTTC
CDR3: CASSSDGAYNEQFF

J: TRBJ2-1
D: NA
V: TRBV27
size: NA
DNA: TGTGCCAGCTGCTTTAGTCGGCGGGGGCTCAATGAGCAGTTCTTC
CDR3: CASCFSRRGLNEQFF

J: TRBJ1-2
D: NA
V: TRBV6-5
size: NA
DNA: TGTGCCAGCAGGAGAACAGAGAACTATGGCTACACCTTC
CDR3: CASRRTENYGYTF

J: TRBJ2-2
D: TRBD1
V: TRBV6-5
size: NA
DNA: TGTGCCAGCAGGACGGGACAGGGTTACACCGGGGAGCTGTTTTTT
CDR3: CASRTGQGYTGELFF

J: TRBJ1-4
D: NA
V: TRBV6-2/TRBV6-3
size: NA
DNA: TGTGCCAGCCGCCGGACGTCCAGGGGTGAAAAACTGTTTTTT
CDR3: CASRRTSRGEKLFF

J: TRBJ2-5
D: TRBD1
V: TRBV7-9
size: NA
DNA: TGTGCCAGCAGCCACTCGACAGGGAATGAAGAGACCCAGTACTTC
CDR3: CASSHSTGNEETQYF

J: TRBJ2-1
D: NA
V: TRBV19
size: once
DNA: TGTGCCAGTAGTATAAAGGCGACGGCCTTCTACAATGAGCAGTTCTTC
CDR3: CASSIKATAFYNEQFF

J: TRBJ2-7
D: TRBD1
V: TRBV11-3
size: once
DNA: TGTGCCAGCAGCTTAGGGACAGGGACGGGATACGAGCAGTACTTC
CDR3: CASSLGTGTGYEQYF

J: TRBJ1-1
D: NA
V: TRBV3-1/TRBV3-2
size: NA
DNA: TGTGCCAGCAGCCCTCAGGGAACTGAAGCTTTCTTT
CDR3: CASSPQGTEAFF